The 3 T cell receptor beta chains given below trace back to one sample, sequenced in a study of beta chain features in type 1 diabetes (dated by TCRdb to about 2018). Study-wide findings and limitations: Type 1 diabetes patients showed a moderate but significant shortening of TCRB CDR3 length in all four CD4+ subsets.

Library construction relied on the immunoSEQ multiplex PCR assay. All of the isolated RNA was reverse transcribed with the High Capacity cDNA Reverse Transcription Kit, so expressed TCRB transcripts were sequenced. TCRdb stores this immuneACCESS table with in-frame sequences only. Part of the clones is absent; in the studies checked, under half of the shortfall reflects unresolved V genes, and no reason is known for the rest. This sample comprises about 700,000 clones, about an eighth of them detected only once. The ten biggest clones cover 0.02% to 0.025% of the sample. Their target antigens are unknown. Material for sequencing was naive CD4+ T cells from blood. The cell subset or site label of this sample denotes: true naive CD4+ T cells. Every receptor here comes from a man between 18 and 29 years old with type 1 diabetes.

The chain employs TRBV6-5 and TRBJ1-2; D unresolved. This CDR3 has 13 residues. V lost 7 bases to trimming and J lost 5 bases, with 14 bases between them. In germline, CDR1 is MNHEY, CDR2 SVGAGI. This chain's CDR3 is CASILVMEYGYTF. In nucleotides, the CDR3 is TGTGCCAGCATTCTCGTGATGGAATATGGCTACACCTTC.

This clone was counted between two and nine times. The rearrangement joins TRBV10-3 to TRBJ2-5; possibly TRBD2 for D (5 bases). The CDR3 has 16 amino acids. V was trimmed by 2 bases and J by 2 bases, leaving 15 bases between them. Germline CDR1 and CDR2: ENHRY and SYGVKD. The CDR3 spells CAISEGIAPVQETQYF. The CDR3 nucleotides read TGTGCCATCAGTGAGGGTATAGCGCCCGTTCAAGAGACCCAGTACTTC.

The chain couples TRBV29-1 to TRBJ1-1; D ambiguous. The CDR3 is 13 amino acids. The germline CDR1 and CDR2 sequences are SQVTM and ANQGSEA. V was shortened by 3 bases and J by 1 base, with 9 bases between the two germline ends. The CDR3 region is CSVDGWANTEAFF. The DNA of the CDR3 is TGCAGCGTTGATGGTTGGGCGAACACTGAAGCTTTCTTT.